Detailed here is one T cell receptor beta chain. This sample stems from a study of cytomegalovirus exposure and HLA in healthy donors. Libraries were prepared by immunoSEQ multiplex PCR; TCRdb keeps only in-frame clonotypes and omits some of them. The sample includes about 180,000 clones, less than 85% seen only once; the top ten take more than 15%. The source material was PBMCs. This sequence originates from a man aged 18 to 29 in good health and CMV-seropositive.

The CDR3 spells CASSPGQVWTEAFF. The CDR3 nucleotides are TGTGCCAGCAGTCCCGGACAGGTATGGACTGAAGCTTTCTTT. J is TRBJ1-1 and V is TRBV6-1; 7 nucleotides agree with TRBD1. J gave up 5 bases and V 5 bases, and 8 bases lay outside the gene matches. The germline CDR1 and CDR2 sequences are MNHNS and SASEGT. The CDR3 length is 14 residues.